These 15 T cell receptor beta chains were sequenced from one sample in a study of siplizumab effects on memory and regulatory T cells. This table comes from immunoSEQ multiplex PCR, and its TCRdb copy is limited to in-frame clones, with some not included. Among about 100,000 clones listed, about 90% were seen once. Material: CD4+ T cells sorted from blood. These TCRs come from a human donor in good health.

The rearrangement uses TRBV7-2 and TRBJ1-5; 8 nucleotides line up with TRBD1. Germline V gene data show CDR1 as SGHTA and CDR2 as FQGNSA. The CDR3 loop spans 14 amino acids. The V and J ends lost 5 bases and 4 bases, in that order; junction bases with no gene match: 4. CDR3 loop: CASSGTGSNQPQHF. The CDR3 DNA sequence: TGTGCCAGCAGCGGGACAGGATCTAATCAGCCCCAGCATTTT.

This clone showed up just once. The chain links TRBV5-5 to TRBJ1-1, with unresolved D. CDR3 size: 15 residues. Trimming left V 0 bases short and J 0 bases short, with 9 bases between. Germline V CDR1 and CDR2: SGHKS, YYEKEE (reference sequence). CDR3 DNA: TGTGCCAGCAGCTTGGCAATCGGTCTGAACACTGAAGCTTTCTTT. Translation: CASSLAIGLNTEAFF.

CDR3 DNA: TGTGCCAGCAGTCCCGGGACTAGAAATAATGAGCAGTTCTTC. Its translation: CASSPGTRNNEQFF. The chain is built from TRBV6-6 and TRBJ2-1; the match to TRBD2 covers 8 bases. This CDR3 region has 14 residues. Germline-derived CDR1 and CDR2 are MNHNY and SVGAGI (reference sequence). The V segment lost 5 bases and the J segment 7 bases; nucleotides outside the gene matches: 7.

The gene calls are TRBV9 and TRBJ2-5, with 11 bases fitting TRBD2. The CDR3 covers 15 residues. Germline CDR1 SGDLS, CDR2 YYNGEE. V gave up 6 bases and J gave up 5 bases; unmatched junction bases: 9. For the CDR3, the DNA is TGTGCCAGCACCGTTAGCGGGGGGGATATCGAGACCCAGTACTTC. It encodes CASTVSGGDIETQYF. Full variable domain (rest looked up from reference TRBV9 and TRBJ2-5): DSGVTQTPKHLITATGQRVTLRCSPRSGDLSVYWYQQSLDQGLQFLIQYYNGEERAKGNILERFSAQQFPDLHSELNLSSLELGDSALYFCASTVSGGDIETQYFGPGTRLLVL.

V and J are TRBV10-3 and TRBJ1-6; tentatively, D is TRBD1 (5 bases). The CDR3 loop spans 14 amino acids. The V gene's germline CDR1 is ENHRY and CDR2 SYGVKD. V dropped 6 bases and J dropped 10 bases, with 16 bases sitting between them. CDR3 nucleotides: TGTGCCATCAGGGGGCTAGCTGAGGAATCACCCCTCCACTTT. Translated, it gives CAIRGLAEESPLHF.

This chain uses TRBV2 with TRBJ1-2; TRBD1 agrees at 7 bases. With V trimmed by 6 bases and J by 5 bases, 6 bases remained unmatched. Germline V gene data show CDR1 as SNHLY and CDR2 as FYNNEI. The CDR3 extends over 13 amino acids. The CDR3 region has the DNA TGTGCCAGCAGCATAGAGACAGGGTATGGCTACACCTTC. Its translation is CASSIETGYGYTF.

The chain has TRBV12-1 and TRBJ1-2. TRBV12-1 counts as a pseudogene. The CDR3 consists of 11 residues. DNA for the CDR3: TGTGCCAGCAGTATCCCCTGTTTGGACACCTTC. Amino acids: CASSIPCLDTF.

J is TRBJ1-2 and V is TRBV2; D uncertain. The CDR3 runs 13 residues. The V gene's germline CDR1 is SNHLY and CDR2 FYNNEI. Trimming left V 11 bases short and J 0 bases short, with 13 bases between. As DNA, the CDR3 is TGTGCCGGGTTTACCCCAACTAACTATGGCTACACCTTC. Translated: CAGFTPTNYGYTF. The full variable domain, completed using reference TRBV2 and TRBJ1-2, is EPEVTQTPSHQVTQMGQEVILRCVPISNHLYFYWYRQILGQKVEFLVSFYNNEISEKSEIFDDQFSVERPDGSNFTLKIRSTKLEDSAMYFCAGFTPTNYGYTFGSGTRLTVV.

The chain uses TRBV27 and TRBJ2-3, with D unclear. The CDR3 length is 11 residues. The V and J ends lost 10 bases and 14 bases respectively, with 19 bases between them. Germline CDR1 reads MNHEY; CDR2 reads SMNVEV (reference sequence). The CDR3, as DNA: TGTGCCACCCTAGACCAGGCCCGTGGGTATTTT. As protein: CATLDQARGYF.

V usage is TRBV4-2 and J usage is TRBJ2-7; a possible D gene is TRBD1 (6 bases). CDR3 length equals 14 residues. The V end lost 1 base, the J end lost 3 bases, and 10 bases lay between the germline ends. The germline V gene has CDR1 LGHNA and CDR2 YNFKEQ. CDR3 coding DNA: TGTGCCAGCAGCCAAGGTACAGGGTACTACGAGCAGTACTTC. It yields the protein CASSQGTGYYEQYF.

The chain uses TRBV19 and TRBJ1-5, with 10 bases lining up with TRBD1. Germline trimming cut 7 bases from V and 4 bases from J; bases unmatched to any gene: 7. The germline V gene encodes CDR1 LNHDA and CDR2 SQIVND (reference sequence). The CDR3 loop spans 15 amino acids. CDR3 nucleotide sequence: TGTGCCAGTATCGCCGGGACAGGGGATAATCAGCCCCAGCATTTT. This codes for CASIAGTGDNQPQHF.

The V gene is TRBV29-1, the J gene TRBJ1-1; D remains ambiguous. The V gene's germline CDR1 is SQVTM and CDR2 ANQGSEA. This CDR3 spans 10 amino acids. The V and J ends lost 7 bases and 7 bases respectively, with 10 bases between them. The CDR3 sequence: CSGARIEAFF. DNA of the CDR3: TGCAGCGGCGCGAGAATTGAAGCTTTCTTT.

The V and J genes are TRBV27 and TRBJ1-6; no clear D. Trimming removed 1 base from V and 7 bases from J, with 5 bases in between. Per the germline V gene, CDR1 is MNHEY and CDR2 is SMNVEV (reference sequence). CDR3 length: 13 amino acids. CDR3 sequence (DNA): TGTGCCAGCAGTTTATATTTGAATTCACCCCTCCACTTT. Translated, it gives CASSLYLNSPLHF.

The V gene is TRBV28, the J gene TRBJ1-5; no clear D gene. The V gene's germline CDR1 is MDHEN and CDR2 SYDVKM. V gave up 3 bases and J gave up 2 bases, with 8 bases separating them. CDR3 length: 14 amino acids. The CDR3: CASSLLLGNQPQHF. In DNA, the CDR3 is TGTGCCAGCAGTTTGCTGTTGGGCAATCAGCCCCAGCATTTT.

The rearrangement joins TRBV9 to TRBJ1-3; D ambiguous. With 1 base removed from V and 0 bases from J, the gap between germline ends came to 2 bases. The CDR3 contains 13 residues. Germline V CDR1 and CDR2: SGDLS, YYNGEE. This chain's CDR3 is CASSVFSGNTIYF. CDR3 nucleotides: TGTGCCAGCAGCGTATTCTCTGGAAACACCATATATTTT.